This entry concerns a single T cell receptor beta chain. CDR1 is SGHVS, CDR2 FQNEAQ, per germline. The CDR3 loop spans 14 amino acids. V dropped 3 bases and J dropped 4 bases, with 13 bases sitting between them. These data originate in a study of technical replicates of blood from a few donors. Using immunoSEQ multiplex PCR, the repertoire was profiled, and TCRdb retains in-frame clones only, with some absent. In the table there are approximately 88,000 clones, 95% to 97% of which are singletons. The clonotype originates from a human donor in good health. Sequenced material: T cells isolated from PBMCs. The rearrangement uses TRBV7-8 and TRBJ2-7, with a possible D match to TRBD2 (6 bases). CDR3 DNA sequence: TGTGCCAGCAGCTTCGGGGCGGGAACTTACGAGCAGTACTTC. Translation gives CASSFGAGTYEQYF.